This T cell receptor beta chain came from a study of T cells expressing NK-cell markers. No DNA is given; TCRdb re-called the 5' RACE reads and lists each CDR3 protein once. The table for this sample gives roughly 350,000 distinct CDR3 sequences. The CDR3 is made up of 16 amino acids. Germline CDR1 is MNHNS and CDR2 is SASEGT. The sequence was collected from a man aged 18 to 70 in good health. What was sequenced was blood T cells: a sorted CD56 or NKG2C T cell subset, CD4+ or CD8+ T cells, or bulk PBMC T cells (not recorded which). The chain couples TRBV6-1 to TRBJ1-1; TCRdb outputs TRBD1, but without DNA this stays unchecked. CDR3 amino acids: CASRPYFGTRDTEAFF.